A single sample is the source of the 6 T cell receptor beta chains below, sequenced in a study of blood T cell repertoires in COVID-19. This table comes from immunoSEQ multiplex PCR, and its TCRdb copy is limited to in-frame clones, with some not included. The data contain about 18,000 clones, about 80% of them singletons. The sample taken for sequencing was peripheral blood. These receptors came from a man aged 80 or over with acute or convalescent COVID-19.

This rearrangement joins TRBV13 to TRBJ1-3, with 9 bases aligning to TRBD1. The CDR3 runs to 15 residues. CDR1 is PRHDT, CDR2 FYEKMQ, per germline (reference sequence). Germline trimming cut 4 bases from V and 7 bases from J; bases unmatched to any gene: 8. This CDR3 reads CASSSSGTGFNTIYF. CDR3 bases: TGTGCCAGCAGCTCATCCGGGACAGGGTTCAACACCATATATTTT.

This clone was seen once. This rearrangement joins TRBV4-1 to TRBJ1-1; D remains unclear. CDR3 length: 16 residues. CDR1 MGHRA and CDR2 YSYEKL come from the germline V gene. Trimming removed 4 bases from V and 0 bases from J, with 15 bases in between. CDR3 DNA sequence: TGCGCCAGCAGCCCGAGGGCCGGGAAAGTGAACACTGAAGCTTTCTTT. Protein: CASSPRAGKVNTEAFF.

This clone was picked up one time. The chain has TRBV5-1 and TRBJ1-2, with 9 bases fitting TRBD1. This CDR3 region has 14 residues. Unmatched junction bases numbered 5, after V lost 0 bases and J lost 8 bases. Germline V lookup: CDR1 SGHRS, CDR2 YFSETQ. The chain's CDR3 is CASSLDRDREGYTF. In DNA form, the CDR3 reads TGCGCCAGCAGCTTGGACCGGGACAGGGAAGGCTACACCTTC.

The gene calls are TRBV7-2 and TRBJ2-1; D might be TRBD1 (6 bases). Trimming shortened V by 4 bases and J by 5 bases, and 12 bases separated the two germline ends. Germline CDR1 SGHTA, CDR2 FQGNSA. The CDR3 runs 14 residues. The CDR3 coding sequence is TGTGCCAGCAGCTCGGGACAACCCAACAATGAGCAGTTCTTC. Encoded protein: CASSSGQPNNEQFF.

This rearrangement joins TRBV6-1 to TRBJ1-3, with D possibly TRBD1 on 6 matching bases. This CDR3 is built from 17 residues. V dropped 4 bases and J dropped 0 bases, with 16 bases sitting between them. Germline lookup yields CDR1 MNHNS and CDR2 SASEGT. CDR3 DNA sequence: TGTGCCAGCAGTGGGATTAGGGGGGGCCTCTCTGGAAACACCATATATTTT. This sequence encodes CASSGIRGGLSGNTIYF.

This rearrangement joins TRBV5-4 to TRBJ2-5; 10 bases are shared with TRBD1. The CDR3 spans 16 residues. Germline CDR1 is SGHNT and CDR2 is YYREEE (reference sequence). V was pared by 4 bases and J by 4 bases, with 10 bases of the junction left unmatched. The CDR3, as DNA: TGTGCCAGCAGCCCAACGTCCGGGACAGGGGCAGAGACCCAGTACTTC. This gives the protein CASSPTSGTGAETQYF.